This T cell receptor (beta chain) was sequenced in a study of PD-L1 blockade in urothelial cancer. TCRdb's table, derived via immunoSEQ multiplex PCR, lists solely in-frame clones and lacks some. The table includes about 83,000 clones, about nine tenths detected once. CDR1 is SGHDT and CDR2 is YYEEEE in the germline V gene. V lost 3 bases and J lost 4, with 7 bases in between. The CDR3 loop spans 12 amino acids. The TCR sequence derives from a woman in her 70s with urothelial cancer. The genes are TRBV5-6 and TRBJ1-1, with D unresolved. Source: PBMCs, taken around atezolizumab (anti-PD-L1) treatment. DNA for the CDR3: TGTGCCAGCAGCTCGGGGTCCACTGAAGCTTTCTTT. It yields the protein CASSSGSTEAFF.